This is a list of T cell receptor beta chains from one sample in a study of control samples from healthy donors and cancer patients. Measured with immunoSEQ multiplex PCR; TCRdb has only the in-frame clones, and not every one. The profile shows some 150,000 clones, about nine tenths of them singletons. The sample comprised blood. Receptor source: a woman in her thirties in good health. Both conserved end residues are part of each CDR3. The D gene is left open where the match is weak. The size of a clone is reported for some rows only, either as once, few or many, or as a class for expanded clones.

d_gene	j_gene	v_gene	abundance	CDR3aa	CDR3nt
NA	TRBJ1-6	TRBV30	NA	CAWGEGNNSPLHF	TGTGCCTGGGGGGAGGGGAATAATTCACCCCTCCACTTT
NA	TRBJ2-1	TRBV11-2	NA	CASSSTRSSYNEQFF	TGTGCCAGCAGCTCGACTAGAAGCTCCTACAATGAGCAGTTCTTC
TRBD2	TRBJ2-5	TRBV9	NA	CASSVGLAGRVETQYF	TGTGCCAGCAGCGTAGGGCTAGCGGGGAGGGTGGAGACCCAGTACTTC
NA	TRBJ1-2	TRBV2	NA	CASSPDSNYGYTF	TGTGCCAGCAGCCCTGACAGTAACTATGGCTACACCTTC
TRBD1	TRBJ2-7	TRBV4-1	NA	CASSHGSGTGGHEQYF	TGCGCCAGCAGCCATGGATCCGGGACAGGGGGCCACGAGCAGTACTTC
NA	TRBJ2-3	TRBV6-4	NA	CASSDSGGPDTQYF	TGTGCCAGCAGTGACTCCGGGGGGCCAGATACGCAGTATTTT
NA	TRBJ2-3	TRBV11-3	NA	CASSFGRITDTQYF	TGTGCCAGCAGCTTCGGACGGATCACAGATACGCAGTATTTT
NA	TRBJ1-5	TRBV12-3/TRBV12-4	NA	CASSITPNQPQHF	TGTGCCAGCAGTATTACACCGAATCAGCCCCAGCATTTT
TRBD2	TRBJ2-3	TRBV7-2	NA	CASSLVLAGGATDTQYF	TGTGCCAGCAGCTTAGTCCTAGCGGGAGGTGCCACAGATACGCAGTATTTT
NA	TRBJ2-3	TRBV9	NA	CASSVVEGSTDTQYF	TGTGCCAGCAGCGTGGTTGAGGGGAGCACAGATACGCAGTATTTT
NA	TRBJ2-6	TRBV4-2	NA	CASSQDRRAGSGANVLTF	TGTGCCAGCAGCCAAGATCGGCGGGCCGGCTCTGGGGCCAACGTCCTGACTTTC
TRBD2	TRBJ2-2	TRBV5-1	NA	CASSRGLAGGTGELFF	TGCGCCAGCAGCCGTGGACTAGCGGGGGGCACCGGGGAGCTGTTTTTT
NA	TRBJ1-1	TRBV6-5	NA	CASSYGGNTEAFF	TGTGCCAGCAGTTACGGGGGGAACACTGAAGCTTTCTTT
NA	TRBJ1-5	TRBV19	NA	CASSIRDNQPQHF	TGTGCCAGTAGTATACGGGACAATCAGCCCCAGCATTTT
NA	TRBJ2-1	TRBV11-2	NA	CASSLDRRGEQFF	TGTGCCAGCAGCTTAGATCGGCGGGGTGAGCAGTTCTTC
TRBD2	TRBJ2-5	TRBV5-1	NA	CASSLLAGGQETQYF	TGCGCCAGCAGCTTGCTAGCGGGGGGGCAAGAGACCCAGTACTTC
NA	TRBJ1-1	TRBV4-1	NA	CASSQGPVDTEAFF	TGCGCCAGCAGCCAAGGGCCGGTGGACACTGAAGCTTTCTTT
TRBD1	TRBJ1-1	TRBV7-6	NA	CASSRRGPNTEAFF	TGTGCCAGCAGCCGGAGGGGGCCCAACACTGAAGCTTTCTTT
NA	TRBJ1-6	TRBV27	NA	CASSLVTAYNSPLHF	TGTGCCAGCAGTTTAGTAACAGCCTATAATTCACCCCTCCACTTT
NA	TRBJ1-1	TRBV3-1/TRBV3-2	NA	CASSPTGNTEAFF	TGTGCCAGCAGCCCGACGGGGAACACTGAAGCTTTCTTT
NA	TRBJ1-3	TRBV5-1	NA	CASSGTTGYSGNTIYF	TGCGCCAGCAGCGGAACAACAGGTTACTCTGGAAACACCATATATTTT
NA	TRBJ1-1	TRBV6-6	NA	CASSYRAGEAFF	TGTGCCAGCAGTTACAGGGCAGGTGAAGCTTTCTTT
TRBD1	TRBJ1-5	TRBV5-6	NA	CASSFGQGNQPQHF	TGTGCCAGCAGCTTTGGACAGGGCAATCAGCCCCAGCATTTT
NA	TRBJ2-1	TRBV25-1	NA	CASSESFGPYNEQFF	TGTGCCAGCAGTGAATCTTTCGGGCCGTACAATGAGCAGTTCTTC
TRBD2	TRBJ2-2	TRBV11-3	NA	CASSLGAGGTGELFF	TGTGCCAGCAGCTTAGGAGCGGGAGGAACCGGGGAGCTGTTTTTT
NA	TRBJ2-7	TRBV7-2	NA	CASSLAGVGYEQYF	TGTGCCAGCAGCTTAGCAGGGGTCGGCTACGAGCAGTACTTC
NA	TRBJ2-7	TRBV12-3/TRBV12-4	NA	CASSLMGSEQYF	TGTGCCAGCAGTTTGATGGGTAGCGAGCAGTACTTC
NA	TRBJ1-2	TRBV20-1	NA	CSAQGLGGYTF	TGCAGTGCCCAGGGATTGGGTGGCTACACCTTC
NA	TRBJ2-2	TRBV10-3	NA	CAIRRQADTGELFF	TGTGCCATCAGGAGACAGGCCGACACCGGGGAGCTGTTTTTT
TRBD2	TRBJ2-2	TRBV5-3	NA	CARSLWCGGNTGELFF	TGTGCCAGAAGCTTGTGGTGCGGGGGGAACACCGGGGAGCTGTTTTTT
NA	TRBJ1-6	TRBV20-1	NA	CSASDTHNSPLHF	TGCAGTGCTAGTGACACGCATAATTCACCCCTCCACTTT
TRBD1	TRBJ2-7	TRBV7-3	NA	CASSLTWTGPYEQYF	TGTGCCAGCAGCTTAACGTGGACAGGACCCTACGAGCAGTACTTC
NA	TRBJ2-7	TRBV7-9	once	CASSLWAGYEQYF	TGTGCCAGCAGCTTATGGGCAGGCTACGAGCAGTACTTC
TRBD2	TRBJ2-2	TRBV4-1	NA	CASRGSGANTGELFF	TGCGCCAGCAGAGGGAGCGGGGCGAACACCGGGGAGCTGTTTTTT
TRBD2	TRBJ2-1	TRBV19	NA	CASSGLAGYNEQFF	TGTGCCAGTAGTGGACTAGCGGGGTACAATGAGCAGTTCTTC
TRBD1	TRBJ1-2	TRBV5-6	NA	CASSLTGVHYGYTF	TGTGCCAGCAGCCTGACAGGGGTTCACTATGGCTACACCTTC
NA	TRBJ1-5	TRBV7-9	NA	CASSLENSNQPQHF	TGTGCCAGCAGCTTAGAGAATAGCAATCAGCCCCAGCATTTT
TRBD2	TRBJ2-7	TRBV27	NA	CASSLGGDYEQYF	TGTGCCAGCAGTTTGGGGGGGGACTACGAGCAGTACTTC
NA	TRBJ2-2	TRBV19	NA	CASSAGEWVTGELFF	TGTGCCAGTTCGGCAGGGGAGTGGGTCACCGGGGAGCTGTTTTTT
NA	TRBJ1-4	TRBV2	NA	CASSVREKLFF	TGTGCCAGCAGTGTCAGGGAAAAACTGTTTTTT
TRBD1	TRBJ2-3	TRBV5-1	NA	CASRPGGDTQYF	TGCGCCAGCAGACCAGGGGGAGATACGCAGTATTTT
TRBD1	TRBJ1-5	TRBV7-9	NA	CASSFDRGQPQHF	TGTGCCAGCAGCTTTGACAGGGGTCAGCCCCAGCATTTT
TRBD2	TRBJ2-4	TRBV9	few	CASSVDGTSGYSNIQYF	TGTGCCAGCAGCGTAGATGGGACTAGCGGGTATTCAAACATTCAGTACTTC
TRBD1	TRBJ2-3	TRBV4-2	NA	CASSQSPGQSTDTQYF	TGTGCCAGCAGCCAAAGCCCGGGACAGAGCACAGATACGCAGTATTTT
NA	TRBJ1-6	TRBV28	NA	CASSLQGWSSPLHF	TGTGCCAGCAGTTTACAGGGATGGAGTTCACCCCTCCACTTT
NA	TRBJ1-1	TRBV7-9	NA	CASSLQGNTEAFF	TGTGCCAGCAGCCTCCAGGGGAACACTGAAGCTTTCTTT
TRBD2	TRBJ2-5	TRBV28	NA	CASTGLAGETQYF	TGTGCCAGCACAGGACTAGCAGGGGAGACCCAGTACTTC
NA	TRBJ2-6	TRBV5-8	NA	CASSLGRGQPSGANVLTF	TGTGCCAGCAGCTTGGGCAGGGGACAACCCTCTGGGGCCAACGTCCTGACTTTC
TRBD1	TRBJ1-1	TRBV7-2	NA	CASSKDRTTEAFF	TGTGCCAGCAGCAAGGACAGGACCACTGAAGCTTTCTTT
NA	TRBJ2-2	TRBV29-1	once	CSVIWGSAGELFF	TGCAGCGTTATTTGGGGGTCGGCCGGGGAGCTGTTTTTT
TRBD1	TRBJ1-3	TRBV6-5	NA	CASRPTGGAGNTIYF	TGTGCCAGCAGACCTACAGGGGGCGCCGGAAACACCATATATTTT
NA	TRBJ1-5	TRBV18	NA	CASSPGTDNQPQHF	TGTGCCAGCTCACCCGGCACGGACAATCAGCCCCAGCATTTT
TRBD1	TRBJ1-5	TRBV16	NA	CASSQGQGGQPQHF	TGTGCCAGCAGCCAAGGACAGGGAGGTCAGCCCCAGCATTTT
NA	TRBJ1-5	TRBV28	NA	CASSFPNSNQPQHF	TGTGCCAGCAGTTTTCCCAATAGCAATCAGCCCCAGCATTTT